This T cell receptor beta chain was recovered during a study of OX40 agonist ivuxolimab in advanced cancers. At the level of the study: Intravenous ivuxolimab was administered to patients every 2 weeks at 0.01 to 10 mg/kg.

Study findings and constraints: People who partly responded at 0.1-3.0 mg/kg had some of the least clonal expansion seen. On average, CD8+ T cells had more expanded clones than CD4+.

There are 15 residues in the CDR3. Trimming cost V 0 bases and J 8 bases, with 15 bases left between them. The germline gives CDR1 SGHRS, CDR2 YFSETQ. As for this clone: What it binds is not known.

TCRdb's table, derived via immunoSEQ multiplex PCR, lists solely in-frame clones and lacks some. The sample lists 40,000 to 45,000 clones; 82% were seen once. The chain has TRBV5-1 and TRBJ2-1, with D possibly matching TRBD1 (6 bases). Sequencing was performed on CD4+ or CD8+ T cells sorted from blood, taken in a trial of the OX40 agonist ivuxolimab. This sequence originates from an adult with an advanced solid tumor such as melanoma, head and neck, liver or kidney cancer. The CDR3 loop is CASSLVAGEVYEQFF. Here the CDR3 DNA reads TGCGCCAGCAGCTTGGTCGCAGGGGAAGTTTATGAGCAGTTCTTC.